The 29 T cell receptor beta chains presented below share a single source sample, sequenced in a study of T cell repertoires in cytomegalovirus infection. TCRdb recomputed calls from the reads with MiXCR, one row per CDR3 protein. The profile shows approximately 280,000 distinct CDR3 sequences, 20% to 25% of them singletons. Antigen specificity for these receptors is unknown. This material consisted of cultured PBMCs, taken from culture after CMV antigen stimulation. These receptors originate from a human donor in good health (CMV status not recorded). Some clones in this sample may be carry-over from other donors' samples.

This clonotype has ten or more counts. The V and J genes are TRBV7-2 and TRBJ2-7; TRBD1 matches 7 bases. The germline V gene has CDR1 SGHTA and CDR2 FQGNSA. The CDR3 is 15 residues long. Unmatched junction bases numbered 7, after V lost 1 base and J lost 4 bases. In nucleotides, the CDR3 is TGTGCCAGCAGCTTAGAAGGGGGCCCCCTATACGAGCAGTACTTC. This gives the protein CASSLEGGPLYEQYF.

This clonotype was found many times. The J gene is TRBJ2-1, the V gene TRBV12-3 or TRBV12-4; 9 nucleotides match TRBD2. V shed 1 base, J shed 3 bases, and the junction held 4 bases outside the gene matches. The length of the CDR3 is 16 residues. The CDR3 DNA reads TGTGCCAGCAGTTTAGGTAGCGGGAGCGGCTACAATGAGCAGTTCTTC. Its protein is CASSLGSGSGYNEQFF.

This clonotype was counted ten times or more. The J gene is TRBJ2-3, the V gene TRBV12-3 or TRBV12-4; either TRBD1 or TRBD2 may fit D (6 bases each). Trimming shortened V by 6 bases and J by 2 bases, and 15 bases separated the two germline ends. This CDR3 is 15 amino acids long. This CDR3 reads CASRGGSGLTDTQYF. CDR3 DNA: TGTGCCAGCAGGGGGGGCAGCGGACTCACAGATACGCAGTATTTT.

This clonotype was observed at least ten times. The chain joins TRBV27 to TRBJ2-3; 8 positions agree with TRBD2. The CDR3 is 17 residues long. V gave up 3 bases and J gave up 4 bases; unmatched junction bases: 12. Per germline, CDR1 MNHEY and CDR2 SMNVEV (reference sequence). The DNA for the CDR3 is TGTGCCAGCAGTTTGATCATAGGCCCAGCGGGAGCAGATACGCAGTATTTT. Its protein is CASSLIIGPAGADTQYF.

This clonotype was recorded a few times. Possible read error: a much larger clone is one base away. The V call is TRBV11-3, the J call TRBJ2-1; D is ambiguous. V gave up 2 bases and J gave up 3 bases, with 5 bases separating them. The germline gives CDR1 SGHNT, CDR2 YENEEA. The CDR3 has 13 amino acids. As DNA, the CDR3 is TGTGCCAGCAGCTTACAGATCTACAATGAGCAGTTCTTC. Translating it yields CASSLQIYNEQFF.

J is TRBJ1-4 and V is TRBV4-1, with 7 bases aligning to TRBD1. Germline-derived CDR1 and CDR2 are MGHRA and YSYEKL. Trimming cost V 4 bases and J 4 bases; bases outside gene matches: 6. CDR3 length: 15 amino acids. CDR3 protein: CASSPVGGLNEKLFF. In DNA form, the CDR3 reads TGCGCCAGCAGCCCTGTAGGGGGCCTTAATGAAAAACTGTTTTTT.

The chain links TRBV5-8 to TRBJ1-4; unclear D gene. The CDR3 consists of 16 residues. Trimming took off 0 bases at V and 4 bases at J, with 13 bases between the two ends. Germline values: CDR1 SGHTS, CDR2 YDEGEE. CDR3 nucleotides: TGTGCCAGCAGCTTGGTCCGCGGAGGCCGTAATGAAAAACTGTTTTTT. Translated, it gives CASSLVRGGRNEKLFF.

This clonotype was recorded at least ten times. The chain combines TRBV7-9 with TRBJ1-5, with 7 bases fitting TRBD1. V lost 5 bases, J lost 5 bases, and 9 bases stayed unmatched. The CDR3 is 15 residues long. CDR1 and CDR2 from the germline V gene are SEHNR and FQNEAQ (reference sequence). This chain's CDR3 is CASSVQGDVHQPQHF. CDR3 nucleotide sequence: TGTGCCAGCAGCGTCCAGGGGGACGTTCATCAGCCCCAGCATTTT.

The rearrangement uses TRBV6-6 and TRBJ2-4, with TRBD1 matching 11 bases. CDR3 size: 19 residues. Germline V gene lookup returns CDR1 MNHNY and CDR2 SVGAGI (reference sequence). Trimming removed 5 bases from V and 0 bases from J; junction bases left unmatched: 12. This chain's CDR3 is CASSMPGQGEELAKNIQYF. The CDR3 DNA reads TGTGCCAGCAGTATGCCGGGACAGGGGGAAGAGCTAGCCAAAAACATTCAGTACTTC.

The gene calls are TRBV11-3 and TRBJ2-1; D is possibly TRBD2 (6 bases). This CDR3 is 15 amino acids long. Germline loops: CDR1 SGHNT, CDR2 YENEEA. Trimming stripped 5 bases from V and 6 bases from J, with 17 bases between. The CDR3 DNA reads TGTGCCAGCAGCCTGCGGGGAGGAGTTATCAATGAGCAGTTCTTC. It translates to CASSLRGGVINEQFF.

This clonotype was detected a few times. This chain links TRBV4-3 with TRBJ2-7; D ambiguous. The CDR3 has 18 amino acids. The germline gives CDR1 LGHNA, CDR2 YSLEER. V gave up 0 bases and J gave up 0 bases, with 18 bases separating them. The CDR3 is CASSQDRVYAMASYEQYV. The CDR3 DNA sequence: TGCGCCAGCAGCCAAGATCGGGTCTACGCAATGGCCTCCTACGAGCAGTACGTC.

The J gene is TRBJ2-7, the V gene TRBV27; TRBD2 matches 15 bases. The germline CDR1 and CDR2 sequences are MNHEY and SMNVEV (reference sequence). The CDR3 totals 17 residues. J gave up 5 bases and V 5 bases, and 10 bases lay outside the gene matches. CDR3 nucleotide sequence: TGTGCCAGCAGTAGGGGACTAGCGGGAGGTCAGGGGGACGAGCAGTACTTC. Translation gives CASSRGLAGGQGDEQYF.

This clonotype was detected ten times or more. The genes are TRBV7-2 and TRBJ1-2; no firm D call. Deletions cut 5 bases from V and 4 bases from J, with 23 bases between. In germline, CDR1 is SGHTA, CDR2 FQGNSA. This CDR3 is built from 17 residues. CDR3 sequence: CASSPPRPGVGFYGYTF. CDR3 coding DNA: TGTGCCAGCAGCCCCCCTAGGCCGGGAGTGGGTTTCTATGGCTACACCTTC. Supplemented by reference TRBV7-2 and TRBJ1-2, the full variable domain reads GAGVSQSPSNKVTEKGKDVELRCDPISGHTALYWYRQSLGQGLEFLIYFQGNSAPDKSGLPSDRFSAERTGGSVSTLTIQRTQQEDSAVYLCASSPPRPGVGFYGYTFGSGTRLTVV.

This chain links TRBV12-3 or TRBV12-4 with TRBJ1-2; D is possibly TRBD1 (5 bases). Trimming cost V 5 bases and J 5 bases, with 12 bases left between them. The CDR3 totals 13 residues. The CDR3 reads CASSLEGPYGYTF. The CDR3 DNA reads TGTGCCAGCAGTCTCGAGGGGCCGTATGGCTACACCTTC.

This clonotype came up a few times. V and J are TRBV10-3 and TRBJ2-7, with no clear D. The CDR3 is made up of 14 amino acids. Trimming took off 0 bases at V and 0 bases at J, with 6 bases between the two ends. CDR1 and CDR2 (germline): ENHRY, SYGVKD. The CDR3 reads CAISESYSSYEQYV. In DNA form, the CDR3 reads TGTGCCATCAGTGAGTCGTACAGCTCCTACGAGCAGTACGTC.

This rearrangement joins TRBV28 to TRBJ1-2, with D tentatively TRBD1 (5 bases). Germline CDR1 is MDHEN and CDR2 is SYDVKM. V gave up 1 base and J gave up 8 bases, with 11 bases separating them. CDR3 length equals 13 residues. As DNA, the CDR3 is TGTGCCAGCAGTTTATCGAGGGGCCTCGGCTACACCTTC. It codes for CASSLSRGLGYTF.

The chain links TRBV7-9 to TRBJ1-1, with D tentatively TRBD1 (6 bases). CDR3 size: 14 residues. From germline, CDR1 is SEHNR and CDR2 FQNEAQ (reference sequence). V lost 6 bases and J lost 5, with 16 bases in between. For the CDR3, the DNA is TGTGCCAGCAGTGGGGGGCGGGCGAATACTGAAGCTTTCTTT. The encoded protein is CASSGGRANTEAFF. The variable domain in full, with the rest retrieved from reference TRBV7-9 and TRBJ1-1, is DTGVSQNPRHKITKRGQNVTFRCDPISEHNRLYWYRQTLGQGPEFLTYFQNEAQLEKSRLLSDRFSAERPKGSFSTLEIQRTEQGDSAMYLCASSGGRANTEAFFGQGTRLTVV.

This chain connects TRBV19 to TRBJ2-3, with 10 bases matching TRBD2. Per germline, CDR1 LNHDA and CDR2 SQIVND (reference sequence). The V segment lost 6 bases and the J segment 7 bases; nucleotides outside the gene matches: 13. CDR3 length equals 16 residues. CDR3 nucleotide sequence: TGTGCCAGTAGCCCGCCGGGACTAGCGACCAGAAATACGCAGTATTTT. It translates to CASSPPGLATRNTQYF.

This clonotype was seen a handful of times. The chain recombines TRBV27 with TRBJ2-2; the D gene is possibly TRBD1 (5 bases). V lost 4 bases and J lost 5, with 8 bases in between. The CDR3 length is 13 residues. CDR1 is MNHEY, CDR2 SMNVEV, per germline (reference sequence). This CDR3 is CASSSGRTGELFF. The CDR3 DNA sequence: TGTGCCAGCAGTTCAGGGCGGACCGGGGAGCTGTTTTTT.

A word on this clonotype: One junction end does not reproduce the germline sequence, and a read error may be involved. The CDR3 here is CSSSLPEGLAHEQYF. The CDR3 region has the DNA TGTTCCAGCAGTTTACCCGAGGGACTAGCTCACGAGCAGTATTTT. The J gene is TRBJ2-7, the V gene TRBV28; 9 bases align to TRBD2. The better agreement between TRBJ2-3 and the DNA end casts doubt on the J call. The germline gives CDR1 MDHEN, CDR2 SYDVKM. The CDR3 has 15 residues.

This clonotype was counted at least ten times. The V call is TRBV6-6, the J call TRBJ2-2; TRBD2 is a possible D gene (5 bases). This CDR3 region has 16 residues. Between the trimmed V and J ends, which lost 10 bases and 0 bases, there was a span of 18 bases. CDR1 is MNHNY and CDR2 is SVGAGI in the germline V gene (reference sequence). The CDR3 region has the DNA TGTGCCACTGTCCCTAGCAGACTGGCGAACACCGGGGAGCTGTTTTTT. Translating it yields CATVPSRLANTGELFF.

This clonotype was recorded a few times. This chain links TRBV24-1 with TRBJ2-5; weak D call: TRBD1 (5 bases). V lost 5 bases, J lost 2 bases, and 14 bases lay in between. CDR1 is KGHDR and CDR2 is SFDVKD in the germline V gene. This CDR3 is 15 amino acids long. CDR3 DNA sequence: TGTGCCACCAGTGTCGCGTCAGGGTTACAAGAGACCCAGTACTTC. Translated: CATSVASGLQETQYF.

This chain's CDR3 is CSASSGSPYNEQFF. The DNA for the CDR3 is TGCAGTGCTAGTAGCGGCAGTCCCTACAATGAGCAGTTCTTC. The chain is built from TRBV20-1 and TRBJ2-1, with D possibly matching TRBD2 (6 bases). Trimming stripped 3 bases from V and 2 bases from J, with 11 bases between. Germline V gives CDR1 DFQATT, CDR2 SNEGSKA (reference sequence). CDR3 length: 14 amino acids.

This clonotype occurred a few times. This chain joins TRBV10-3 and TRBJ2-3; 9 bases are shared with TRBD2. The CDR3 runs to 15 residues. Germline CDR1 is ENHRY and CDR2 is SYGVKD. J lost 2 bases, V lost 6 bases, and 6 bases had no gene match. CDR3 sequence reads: CAIRLGLALTDTQYF. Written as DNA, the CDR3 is TGTGCCATCAGATTGGGACTAGCCCTCACAGATACGCAGTATTTT.

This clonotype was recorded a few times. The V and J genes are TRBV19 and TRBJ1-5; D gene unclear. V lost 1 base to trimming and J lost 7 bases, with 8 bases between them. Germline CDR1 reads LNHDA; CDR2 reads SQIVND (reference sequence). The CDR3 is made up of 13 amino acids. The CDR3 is CASSIGGYQPQHF. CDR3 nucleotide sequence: TGTGCCAGTAGTATAGGTGGCTACCAGCCCCAGCATTTT.

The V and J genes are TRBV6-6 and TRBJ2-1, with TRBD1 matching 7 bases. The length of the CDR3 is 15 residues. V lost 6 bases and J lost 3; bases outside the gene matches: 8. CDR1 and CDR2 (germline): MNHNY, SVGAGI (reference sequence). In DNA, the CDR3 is TGTGCCAGCAGCCCTCGGGACAGCTTCTACAATGAGCAGTTCTTC. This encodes CASSPRDSFYNEQFF.

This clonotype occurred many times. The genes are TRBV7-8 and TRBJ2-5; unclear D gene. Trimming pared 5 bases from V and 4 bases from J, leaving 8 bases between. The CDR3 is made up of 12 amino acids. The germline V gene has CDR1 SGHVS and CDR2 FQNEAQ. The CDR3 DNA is TGTGCCAGCAGCCGAATCCGAGAGACCCAGTACTTC. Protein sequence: CASSRIRETQYF. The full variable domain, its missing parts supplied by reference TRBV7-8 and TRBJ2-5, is GAGVSQSPRYKVAKRGQDVALRCDPISGHVSLFWYQQALGQGPEFLTYFQNEAQLDKSGLPSDRFFAERPEGSVSTLKIQRTQQEDSAVYLCASSRIRETQYFGPGTRLLVL.

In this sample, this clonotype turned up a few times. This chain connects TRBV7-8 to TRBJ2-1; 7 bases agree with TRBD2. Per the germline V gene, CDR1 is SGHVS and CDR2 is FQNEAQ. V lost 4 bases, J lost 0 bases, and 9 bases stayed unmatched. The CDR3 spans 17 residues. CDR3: CASSYMGGDSSYNEQFF. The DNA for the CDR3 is TGTGCCAGCAGCTACATGGGAGGGGATAGCTCCTACAATGAGCAGTTCTTC.

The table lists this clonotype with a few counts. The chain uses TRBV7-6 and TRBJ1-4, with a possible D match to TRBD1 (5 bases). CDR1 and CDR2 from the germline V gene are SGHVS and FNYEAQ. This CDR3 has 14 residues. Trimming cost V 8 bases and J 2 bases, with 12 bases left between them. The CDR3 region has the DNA TGTGCCAGCCGCCGGGGGATGACTAATGAAAAACTGTTTTTT. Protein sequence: CASRRGMTNEKLFF.